This T cell receptor beta chain originates from a study of T cell repertoires in cytomegalovirus infection. Findings and caveats of the study: Cumulative frequency (of public TCR beta family members) identified carriers of CMV plus the relevant HLA.

TCRdb reprocessed the reads via MiXCR and lists one record per CDR3 protein. The sample records about 770,000 distinct CDR3 sequences, almost 30% being singletons. As to this clonotype: Antigen specificity is unknown.

Trimming cost V 9 bases and J 2 bases; bases outside gene matches: 6. This CDR3 contains 14 residues. In germline, CDR1 is LNHDA, CDR2 SQIVND (reference sequence). The source is a human donor in good health (CMV status not recorded). Some clones in this sample may be carry-over from other donors' samples. The V call is TRBV19, the J call TRBJ2-1; 8 bases map to TRBD1. Here the sequenced sample was cultured CD8+ T cells from PBMCs, taken from culture after CMV antigen stimulation. CDR3 protein: CASQDRATYNEQFF. The CDR3 nucleotides read TGTGCCAGCCAGGACAGGGCAACCTACAATGAGCAGTTCTTC.